This TCR beta chain was observed in a study of blood T cells in healthy people across ages. Study background: About one barcoded beta molecule per two T cells was the capture yield of template switching.

The authors ran a second PCR of about 7 to 11 cycles using a sample-barcoded 5' primer and a J-beta primer mix. TCRdb reprocessed the 5' RACE reads via MiXCR and lists one record per CDR3 protein. This sample yields some 1.5 million distinct CDR3 sequences, of which 28% are seen a single time; roughly 8% belongs to the top ten. Study-level findings and limits: The percentage of naive T cells correlated strongly with TCR beta diversity. A conclusive naive versus antigen-experienced comparison was prevented by the unsorted PBMCs. Whereas aged donors had fewer naive CD4+ cells, long-lived donors had more of them and higher diversity.

Of note for this clonotype: Its antigen is still unknown.

Material for sequencing was blood. This TCR came from a woman aged 30 to 39 in good health.

The CDR3 here is CASSSGVVEEQFF. DNA for the CDR3: TGCGCCAGCAGCTCTGGCGTCGTGGAGGAGCAGTTCTTC. V usage is TRBV5-1 and J usage is TRBJ2-1; D remains ambiguous. The germline V and J ends were trimmed by 3 bases and 10 bases, with 14 bases remaining between them. The CDR3 runs to 13 residues. Germline CDR1 is SGHRS and CDR2 is YFSETQ.